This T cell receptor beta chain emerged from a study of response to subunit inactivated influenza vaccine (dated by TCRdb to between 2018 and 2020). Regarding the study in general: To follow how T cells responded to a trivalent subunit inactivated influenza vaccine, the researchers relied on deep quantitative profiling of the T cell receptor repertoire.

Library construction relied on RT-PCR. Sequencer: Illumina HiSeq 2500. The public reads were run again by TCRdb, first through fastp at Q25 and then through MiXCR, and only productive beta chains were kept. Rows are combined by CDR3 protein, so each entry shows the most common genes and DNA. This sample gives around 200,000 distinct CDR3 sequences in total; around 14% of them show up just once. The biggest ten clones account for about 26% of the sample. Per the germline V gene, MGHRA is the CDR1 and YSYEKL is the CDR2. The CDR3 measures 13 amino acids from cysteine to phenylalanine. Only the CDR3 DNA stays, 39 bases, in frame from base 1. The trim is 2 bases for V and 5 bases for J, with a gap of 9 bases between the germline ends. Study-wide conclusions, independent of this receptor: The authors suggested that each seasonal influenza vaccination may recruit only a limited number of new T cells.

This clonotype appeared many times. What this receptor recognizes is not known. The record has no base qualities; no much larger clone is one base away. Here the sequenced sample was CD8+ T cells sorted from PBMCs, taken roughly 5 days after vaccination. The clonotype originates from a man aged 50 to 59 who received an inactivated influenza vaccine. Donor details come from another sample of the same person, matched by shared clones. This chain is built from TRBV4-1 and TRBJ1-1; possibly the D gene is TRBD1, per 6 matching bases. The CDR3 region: CASSQNRVTEAFF. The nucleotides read TGCGCCAGCAGCCAAAACAGGGTTACTGAAGCTTTCTTT.